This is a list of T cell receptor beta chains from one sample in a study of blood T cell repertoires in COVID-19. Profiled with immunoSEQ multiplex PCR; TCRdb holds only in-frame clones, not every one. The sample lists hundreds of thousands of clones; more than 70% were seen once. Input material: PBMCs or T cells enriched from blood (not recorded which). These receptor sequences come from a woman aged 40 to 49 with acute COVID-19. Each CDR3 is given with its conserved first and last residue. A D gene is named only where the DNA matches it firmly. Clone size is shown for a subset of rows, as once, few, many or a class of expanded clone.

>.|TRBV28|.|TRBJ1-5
CASSFLQYSNQPQHF
TGTGCCAGCAGTTTTCTTCAGTATAGCAATCAGCCCCAGCATTTT
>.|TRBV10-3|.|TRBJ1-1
CAISGTDGETEAFF
TGTGCCATCAGTGGGACCGATGGGGAGACTGAAGCTTTCTTT
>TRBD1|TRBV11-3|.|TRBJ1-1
CASSPHRGTEAFF
TGTGCCAGCAGTCCTCACAGGGGGACTGAAGCTTTCTTT
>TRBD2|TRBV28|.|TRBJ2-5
CASSPGTSGSGPQETQYF
TGTGCCAGCAGCCCCGGGACTAGCGGGAGTGGTCCCCAAGAGACCCAGTACTTC
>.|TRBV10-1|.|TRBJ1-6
CASSQDYNSPLHF
TGCGCCAGCAGCCAGGACTATAATTCACCCCTCCACTTT
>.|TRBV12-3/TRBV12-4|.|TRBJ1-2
CASSLGRGHGYTF
TGTGCCAGCAGTTTAGGAAGGGGCCATGGCTACACCTTC
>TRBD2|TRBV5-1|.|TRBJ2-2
CASQLLPGLAENTGELFF
TGCGCCAGTCAACTATTGCCGGGACTAGCTGAAAACACCGGGGAGCTGTTTTTT
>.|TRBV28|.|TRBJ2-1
CASLPGSSMNEQFF
TGTGCCAGTTTGCCGGGATCATCGATGAATGAGCAGTTCTTC
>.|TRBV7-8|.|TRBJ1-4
CASSPAATNEKLFF
TGTGCCAGCAGCCCAGCCGCAACTAATGAAAAACTGTTTTTT
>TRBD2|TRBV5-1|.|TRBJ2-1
CASSVTSGSNEQFF
TGCGCCAGCAGCGTGACTAGCGGGAGTAATGAGCAGTTCTTC
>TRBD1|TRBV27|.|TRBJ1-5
CASSLSTGEAIFPQHF
TGTGCCAGCAGTTTATCGACAGGGGAGGCAATTTTCCCCCAGCATTTT
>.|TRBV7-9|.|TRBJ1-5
CASRLDSQPQHF
TGTGCCAGCAGATTGGACAGCCAGCCCCAGCATTTT
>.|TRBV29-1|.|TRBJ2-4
CSVTPPAGGENIQYF
TGCAGCGTCACTCCCCCGGCGGGCGGCGAAAACATTCAGTACTTC
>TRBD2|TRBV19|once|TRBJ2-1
CASSILAGVNEQFF
TGTGCCAGTAGTATTCTAGCGGGAGTCAATGAGCAGTTCTTC
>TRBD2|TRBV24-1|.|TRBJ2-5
CATSRAGGPEETQYF
TGTGCCACCTCACGGGCGGGAGGGCCGGAGGAGACCCAGTACTTC
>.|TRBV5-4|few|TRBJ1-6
CASSRINEASGSPLHF
TGTGCCAGCAGCCGAATTAACGAGGCATCGGGTTCACCCCTCCACTTT
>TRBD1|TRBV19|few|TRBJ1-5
CSSADRGTEPQHF
TGTTCCAGCGCCGACAGGGGAACGGAGCCCCAGCATTTT
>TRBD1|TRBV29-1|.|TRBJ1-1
CSGSDRGRNTEAFF
TGCAGCGGCTCCGACAGGGGGCGAAACACTGAAGCTTTCTTT
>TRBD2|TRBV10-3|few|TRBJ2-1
CAIRVQEAGSYNEQFF
TGTGCCATCAGAGTTCAGGAAGCGGGGTCCTACAATGAGCAGTTCTTC
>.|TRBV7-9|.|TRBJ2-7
CASSLTGPLDSYEQYF
TGTGCCAGCAGTCTTACGGGTCCCCTCGACTCCTACGAGCAGTACTTC
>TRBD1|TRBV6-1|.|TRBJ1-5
CASSEFTGEQPQHF
TGTGCCAGCAGTGAATTTACAGGGGAACAGCCCCAGCATTTT
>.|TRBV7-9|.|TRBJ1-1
CASSLESGSTEAFF
TGTGCCAGCAGCTTAGAATCTGGGAGTACTGAAGCTTTCTTT
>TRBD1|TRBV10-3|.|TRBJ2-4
CAISEPGQGPFQYF
TGTGCCATCAGTGAACCCGGACAGGGGCCCTTTCAGTACTTC
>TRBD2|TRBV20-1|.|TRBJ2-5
CSASGGGLAGRKQETQYF
TGCAGTGCTAGTGGGGGGGGACTAGCGGGAAGGAAGCAAGAGACCCAGTACTTC
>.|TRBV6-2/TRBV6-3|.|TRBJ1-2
CASSNSQSQGGYTF
TGTGCCAGCAGTAACAGTCAGTCACAGGGCGGCTACACCTTC
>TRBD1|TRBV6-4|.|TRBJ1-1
CASSESRGAKAFF
TGTGCCAGCAGTGAGAGCAGGGGGGCGAAAGCTTTCTTT
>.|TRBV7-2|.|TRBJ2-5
CASSLVFRGPRRETQYF
TGTGCCAGCAGCTTAGTTTTTCGCGGGCCCCGGAGAGAGACCCAGTACTTC
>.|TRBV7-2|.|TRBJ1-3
CASNPTGSGNTIYF
TGTGCCAGCAACCCAACAGGGTCTGGAAACACCATATATTTT
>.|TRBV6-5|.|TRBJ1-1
CASSQEGYTEAFF
TGTGCCAGCAGCCAGGAGGGGTACACTGAAGCTTTCTTT
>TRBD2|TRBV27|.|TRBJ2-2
CASISGGTGELFF
TGTGCCAGCATCTCGGGGGGAACCGGGGAGCTGTTTTTT
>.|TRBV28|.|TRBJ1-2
CASSLGGGGRSDYGYTF
TGTGCCAGCAGTTTGGGGGGCGGGGGCCGTTCAGACTATGGCTACACCTTC
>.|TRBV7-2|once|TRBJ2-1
CASSPRGGNYNEQFF
TGTGCCAGCAGCCCAAGGGGCGGCAATTACAATGAGCAGTTCTTC
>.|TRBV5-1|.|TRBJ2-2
CASSLGGFGYSGELFF
TGCGCCAGCAGCTTGGGCGGTTTCGGGTATTCCGGGGAGCTGTTTTTT
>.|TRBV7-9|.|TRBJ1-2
CASSLAQNNYGYTF
TGTGCCAGCAGCTTAGCGCAGAATAACTATGGCTACACCTTC
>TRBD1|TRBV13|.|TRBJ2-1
CASSHSGGLGDEQFF
TGTGCCAGCAGCCACTCAGGGGGTTTGGGGGATGAGCAGTTCTTC
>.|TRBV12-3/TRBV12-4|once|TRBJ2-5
CASSAGSQETQYF
TGTGCCAGCAGTGCAGGGTCTCAAGAGACCCAGTACTTC
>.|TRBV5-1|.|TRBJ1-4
CASSLPGAGTEKLFF
TGCGCCAGCAGCTTGCCTGGGGCAGGTACGGAAAAACTGTTTTTT
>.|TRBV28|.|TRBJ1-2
CASRKGGIYGYTF
TGTGCCAGCAGAAAAGGGGGAATCTATGGCTACACCTTC
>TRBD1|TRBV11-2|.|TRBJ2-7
CASLGQGYEQYF
TGTGCCAGCCTAGGACAGGGCTACGAGCAGTACTTC
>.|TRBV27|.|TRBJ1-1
CASSSYLGDNGAEAFF
TGTGCCAGCAGTTCGTATCTCGGGGATAACGGTGCTGAAGCTTTCTTT
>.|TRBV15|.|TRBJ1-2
CATSRDPGTHYGYTF
TGTGCCACCAGCAGAGATCCAGGGACTCATTATGGCTACACCTTC
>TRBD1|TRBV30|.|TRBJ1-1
CAWSPRMGQGLLAFF
TGTGCCTGGAGTCCCAGAATGGGACAGGGACTGTTAGCTTTCTTT
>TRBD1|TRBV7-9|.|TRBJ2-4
CASSANRGLAKNIQYF
TGTGCCAGCAGCGCAAACAGGGGCCTAGCCAAAAACATTCAGTACTTC